Presented here are 30 T cell receptor beta chains from one specimen sequenced in a study of CD8+CD57+ T cells in acquired aplastic anemia. Genomic DNA constituted the template upon which TCR beta VDJ and CDR3 profiling was performed. TCRdb re-called the reads with MiXCR, one entry per CDR3 protein. Of hundreds of thousands of distinct CDR3 sequences in the sample, approximately 70% were seen once. What was sequenced was sorted CD4+, CD8+, or CD8+CD57+ T cells (not recorded which) from PBMCs. The origin of the receptors is a human donor in good health, serving as a control.

The gene calls are TRBV29-1 and TRBJ1-4; 9 bases fit TRBD1. Germline V lookup: CDR1 SQVTM, CDR2 ANQGSEA. V lost 7 bases to trimming and J lost 5 bases; unmatched junction nucleotides: 5. The CDR3 runs to 13 residues. CDR3: CSGTGGWNEKLFF. The CDR3, as DNA: TGCAGCGGCACAGGGGGCTGGAATGAAAAACTGTTTTTT. Variable domain in full (rest from reference TRBV29-1 and TRBJ1-4): SAVISQKPSRDICQRGTSLTIQCQVDSQVTMMFWYRQQPGQSLTLIATANQGSEATYESGFVIDKFPISRPNLTFSTLTVSNMSPEDSSIYLCSGTGGWNEKLFFGSGTQLSVL.

The chain carries TRBV6-1 and TRBJ1-5; TRBD1 is a possible D gene (5 bases). The CDR3 has 13 amino acids. In germline, CDR1 is MNHNS, CDR2 SASEGT. The V gene lost 10 bases and the J gene lost 0 bases, with 10 bases spanning the gap. The CDR3 reads CAIRDHSNQPQHF. The CDR3, as DNA: TGTGCCATCAGGGACCATAGCAATCAGCCCCAGCATTTT.

V is TRBV7-2 and J is TRBJ2-3, with 7 nucleotides matching TRBD1. With 5 bases clipped from V and 11 bases from J, the junction kept 16 bases outside the gene matches. CDR3 length equals 15 residues. Germline CDR1 and CDR2: SGHTA and FQGNSA. CDR3 in amino acids: CASSPRGGPTYEQYF. The DNA for the CDR3 is TGTGCCAGCAGCCCTAGAGGGGGCCCTACCTACGAGCAGTATTTT.

This clonotype was counted at least ten times. The chain carries TRBV6-2 or TRBV6-3 and TRBJ2-1, with no clear D. CDR3 size: 13 residues. The V gene lost 5 bases and the J gene lost 0 bases, with 5 bases spanning the gap. Germline lookup yields CDR1 MNHEY and CDR2 SVGEGT. CDR3 protein: CASSPDSYNEQFF. The CDR3 nucleotides read TGTGCCAGCAGTCCGGACTCCTACAATGAGCAGTTCTTC.

The V call is TRBV2, the J call TRBJ1-4; 8 nucleotides align to TRBD1. CDR1 is SNHLY, CDR2 FYNNEI, per germline. Germline trimming cut 5 bases from V and 8 bases from J; bases unmatched to any gene: 7. The CDR3 length is 14 residues. The CDR3 bases are TGTGCCAGCAGTCTCCAGACAGGGGCAGAAAAACTGTTTTTT. This codes for CASSLQTGAEKLFF.

This chain joins TRBV19 and TRBJ1-3, with a possible D match to TRBD1 (6 bases). Trimming left V 9 bases short and J 2 bases short, with 20 bases between. CDR3 length: 16 amino acids. Germline V CDR1 and CDR2: LNHDA, SQIVND (reference sequence). CDR3 nucleotide sequence: TGTGCCAGCACCCCTAGGGATAGGGGGGCTGGAAACACCATATATTTT. The encoded protein is CASTPRDRGAGNTIYF.

Many counts were recorded for this clonotype. The rearrangement links TRBV2 to TRBJ2-5, with 7 bases identical to TRBD2. Germline V gene lookup returns CDR1 SNHLY and CDR2 FYNNEI. V lost 7 bases, J lost 14 bases, and 7 bases stayed unmatched. The CDR3 extends over 10 amino acids. The CDR3 here is CASKSGLSYF. DNA of the CDR3: TGTGCCAGCAAGTCGGGACTATCATACTTC.

A few counts support this clonotype. The chain is built from TRBV19 and TRBJ1-5; the match to TRBD1 covers 8 bases. This CDR3 contains 13 residues. Unmatched junction bases numbered 4, after V lost 5 bases and J lost 7 bases. Germline loops: CDR1 LNHDA, CDR2 SQIVND (reference sequence). For the CDR3, the DNA is TGTGCCAGTAGTCAAGGGACAGGCCAGCCCCAGCATTTT. Protein product: CASSQGTGQPQHF.

The V gene is TRBV20-1, the J gene TRBJ2-5, with 9 nucleotides matching TRBD2. Unmatched junction bases numbered 16, after V lost 6 bases and J lost 5 bases. Per the germline V gene, CDR1 is DFQATT and CDR2 is SNEGSKA (reference sequence). The CDR3 covers 16 residues. CDR3 loop: CSANIPQRGAGETQYF. Written as DNA, the CDR3 is TGCAGTGCCAACATTCCCCAGCGGGGGGCGGGGGAGACCCAGTACTTC.

V and J are TRBV7-2 and TRBJ1-1; D remains ambiguous. CDR1 and CDR2 (germline): SGHTA, FQGNSA. This CDR3 spans 15 amino acids. V was cut by 1 base and J by 0 bases, with 9 bases left in between. CDR3 sequence reads: CASSLGAGLNTEAFF. The CDR3, as DNA: TGTGCCAGCAGCTTAGGTGCGGGTCTGAACACTGAAGCTTTCTTT.

A remark on this clonotype: Its ends do not fully match the called genes, so a read error is possible. This chain connects TRBV7-3 to TRBJ2-6; possible D gene TRBD2, 5 bases. From germline, CDR1 is SGHTA and CDR2 FQGTGA. The CDR3 has 14 residues. CDR3 protein: CATSIVCAGNVDTF. The CDR3 coding sequence is TGTGCCACCAGCATAGTCTGTGCGGGCAACGTAGATACGTTC.

This clonotype was seen only once. V and J are TRBV20-1 and TRBJ1-2; 9 bases align to TRBD1. CDR3 length equals 14 residues. Germline assignment: CDR1 DFQATT and CDR2 SNEGSKA (reference sequence). The J segment lost 4 bases and the V segment lost 5 bases, leaving 8 bases of the junction unmatched. For the CDR3, the DNA is TGCAGTGCTGACCCCGGGACAGGGACCTATGGCTACACCTTC. Translating it yields CSADPGTGTYGYTF.

This clonotype showed up many times. The chain couples TRBV4-3 to TRBJ1-6; D remains unclear. The CDR3 is 17 residues long. V was clipped by 2 bases and J by 5 bases, with 16 bases between them. Germline assignment: CDR1 LGHNA and CDR2 YSLEER. The CDR3 protein is CASSQRRAAANNSPLHF. The CDR3 DNA sequence: TGCGCCAGCAGCCAAAGGCGAGCGGCAGCGAATAATTCACCCCTCCACTTT.

In this sample, this clonotype turned up once. One end of the junction is discordant with germline, which a read error may explain. The CDR3: CASSRHRAGSNVLF. DNA for the CDR3: TGTGCCAGCAGCCGGCACAGGGCTGGTTCCAACGTCCTGTTC. The chain links TRBV7-8 to TRBJ1-2; possible D gene TRBD1, 6 bases. Per germline, CDR1 SGHVS and CDR2 FQNEAQ. The CDR3 sequence is 14 residues long.

The chain employs TRBV7-3 and TRBJ2-2, with 9 bases lining up with TRBD1. V lost 7 bases to trimming and J lost 5 bases; unmatched junction nucleotides: 2. Germline lookup yields CDR1 SGHTA and CDR2 FQGTGA. The CDR3 is made up of 13 amino acids. CDR3 nucleotides: TGTGCCAGCAAGGGGACAGGGACCGGGGAGCTGTTTTTT. As protein: CASKGTGTGELFF.

The rearrangement links TRBV20-1 to TRBJ1-2, with D perhaps matching TRBD1 (6 bases). The V and J ends lost 0 bases and 3 bases respectively, with 11 bases between them. CDR1 DFQATT and CDR2 SNEGSKA come from the germline V gene (reference sequence). The CDR3 is 14 amino acids. DNA for the CDR3: TGCAGTGCTAGAGAGGGGGGGCTGTACTATGGCTACACCTTC. Protein sequence: CSAREGGLYYGYTF.

This clonotype occurred many times. This sequence joins TRBV20-1 and TRBJ2-5; the D is unclear. Germline V gene data show CDR1 as DFQATT and CDR2 as SNEGSKA (reference sequence). With 0 bases removed from V and 5 bases from J, the gap between germline ends came to 4 bases. The CDR3 length is 11 residues. The CDR3 region is CSARDRETQYF. CDR3 sequence (DNA): TGCAGTGCTAGAGACCGGGAGACCCAGTACTTC.

This clonotype showed up many times. This chain joins TRBV6-1 and TRBJ1-2; perhaps TRBD1 as D (5 bases). The germline V gene encodes CDR1 MNHNS and CDR2 SASEGT. Trimming left V 4 bases short and J 3 bases short, with 12 bases between. CDR3 length: 14 amino acids. For the CDR3, the DNA is TGTGCCAGCAGTGCGGGGCCCGGCGACTATGGCTACACCTTC. Amino acids: CASSAGPGDYGYTF.

This chain links TRBV29-1 with TRBJ1-3, with D possibly matching TRBD1 (6 bases). The germline CDR1 and CDR2 sequences are SQVTM and ANQGSEA. Between the trimmed V and J ends, which lost 7 bases and 8 bases, there was a span of 12 bases. CDR3 size: 11 residues. The CDR3 DNA reads as TGCAGCGCCGAGGGGGTGTACACCATATATTTT. As protein: CSAEGVYTIYF.

This clonotype was picked up many times. The rearrangement uses TRBV9 and TRBJ2-7, with D possibly called TRBD1 or TRBD2 (5 bases each). This CDR3 spans 15 amino acids. V was trimmed by 4 bases and J by 0 bases, leaving 14 bases between them. CDR1 SGDLS and CDR2 YYNGEE come from the germline V gene. The CDR3 bases are TGTGCCAGCAGCCCCCGGGGCGACTCCTCCTACGAGCAGTACTTC. Amino acids: CASSPRGDSSYEQYF.

In the case of this clonotype: A read error may produce the germline difference seen at one junction end. The gene calls are TRBV9 and TRBJ1-2; D call uncertain. The germline CDR1 and CDR2 sequences are SGDLS and YYNGEE. The CDR3 has 14 amino acids. CDR3 loop: CASSEDWAGYAYAF. The CDR3, as DNA: TGTGCCAGCAGTGAGGACTGGGCGGGCTATGCATACGCCTTC. The entire variable domain, with the rest obtained from reference TRBV9 and TRBJ1-2, is as follows: DSGVTQTPKHLITATGQRVTLRCSPRSGDLSVYWYQQSLDQGLQFLIQYYNGEERAKGNILERFSAQQFPDLHSELNLSSLELGDSALYFCASSEDWAGYAYAFGSGTRLTVV.

There are many counts of this clonotype. This chain uses TRBV20-1 with TRBJ2-5, with D tentatively TRBD2 (5 bases). With 3 bases removed from V and 4 bases from J, the gap between germline ends came to 12 bases. Germline values: CDR1 DFQATT, CDR2 SNEGSKA (reference sequence). This CDR3 contains 13 residues. CDR3: CSASESSRETQYF. As DNA, the CDR3 is TGCAGTGCTAGTGAGTCTAGCCGAGAGACCCAGTACTTC.

This chain joins TRBV7-9 and TRBJ1-1; D is ambiguous. The germline gives CDR1 SEHNR, CDR2 FQNEAQ (reference sequence). The CDR3 has 14 amino acids. V lost 3 bases to trimming and J lost 12 bases, with 20 bases between them. CDR3: CASSLDVIQRASFF. The CDR3 DNA sequence: TGTGCCAGCAGCTTGGATGTTATACAGCGGGCATCTTTCTTT.

This clonotype was seen at least ten times. This chain joins TRBV19 and TRBJ2-3; TRBD1 matches at 7 bases. The CDR3 is 16 residues long. V dropped 2 bases and J dropped 2; count of bases not matched to a gene: 7. CDR1 is LNHDA and CDR2 is SQIVND in the germline V gene (reference sequence). CDR3 sequence reads: CASSIRRQGLTDTQYF. The CDR3 DNA reads as TGTGCCAGTAGTATACGTCGACAGGGCCTCACAGATACGCAGTATTTT.

V is TRBV7-2 and J is TRBJ1-2; a possible D gene is TRBD1 (5 bases). This CDR3 comprises 13 residues. CDR1 is SGHTA, CDR2 FQGNSA, per germline. V lost 4 bases and J lost 4, with 10 bases in between. The CDR3 reads CASSSGQPYGYTF. DNA of the CDR3: TGTGCCAGCAGCTCCGGACAACCCTATGGCTACACCTTC. Full variable domain (outside the CDR3, taken from reference TRBV7-2 and TRBJ1-2): GAGVSQSPSNKVTEKGKDVELRCDPISGHTALYWYRQSLGQGLEFLIYFQGNSAPDKSGLPSDRFSAERTGGSVSTLTIQRTQQEDSAVYLCASSSGQPYGYTFGSGTRLTVV.

In the case of this clonotype: The CDR3 end shows no conserved phenylalanine or tryptophan, and so a read error is likely. The chain carries TRBV19 and TRBJ1-1; 8 bases map to TRBD1. J was trimmed by 10 bases and V by 5 bases; bases with no gene match: 3. Germline V lookup: CDR1 LNHDA, CDR2 SQIVND (reference sequence). CDR3 length: 11 amino acids. CDR3 amino acids: CASSDRGRAFT. In nucleotides, the CDR3 is TGTGCCAGTAGTGACAGGGGAAGAGCTTTCACT.

Of note for this clonotype: At one end the junction does not follow the germline gene, possibly because of a read error. The chain employs TRBV19 and TRBJ1-6; D might be TRBD1 (5 bases). Germline V CDR1 and CDR2: LNHDA, SQIVND (reference sequence). CDR3 length equals 14 residues. CDR3 DNA: TGTGCCAGCAGCCATGAGCAGGGCAATCCGCCCCTCCATTTT. This gives the protein CASSHEQGNPPLHF.

This rearrangement joins TRBV2 to TRBJ2-7; maybe TRBD2 (6 bases). V was trimmed by 7 bases and J by 10 bases, leaving 14 bases between them. The CDR3 covers 11 residues. The germline V gene encodes CDR1 SNHLY and CDR2 FYNNEI. The DNA for the CDR3 is TGTGCCAGCACGGGAGCGACTGATCAGTACTTC. Translated: CASTGATDQYF.

With respect to this clonotype: The conserved closing phenylalanine or tryptophan is absent in this CDR3, likely reflecting a read error. The DNA is left out, because the CDR3 cannot be placed on it with certainty; the CDR3 is given as TCRdb lists it. The chain carries TRBV7-9 and TRBJ1-2; the D segment call TRBD1 is taken from the table without a DNA check. The V gene's germline CDR1 is SEHNR and CDR2 FQNEAQ (reference sequence). The CDR3 is 13 residues long, counting both termini. This chain's CDR3 is CASSLVAQVIMGP.

This clonotype was seen many times. The rearrangement links TRBV4-1 to TRBJ1-3; D is unclear. Trimming took 2 bases from V and 1 from J, leaving 6 bases between them. Per the germline V gene, CDR1 is MGHRA and CDR2 is YSYEKL. The CDR3 extends over 14 amino acids. This CDR3 reads CASSQLRSGNTIYF. The CDR3 coding sequence is TGCGCCAGCAGCCAATTGAGGTCTGGAAACACCATATATTTT.